These 5 T cell receptor beta chains came from one sample sequenced in a study of control samples from healthy donors and cancer patients. Assay: immunoSEQ multiplex PCR; the TCRdb copy retains only in-frame clones and omits some. The table includes tens of thousands of clones, less than 90% detected once. The specimen was blood. Every receptor here comes from a woman in her forties or fifties in good health.

The V and J genes are TRBV19 and TRBJ1-1, with 7 nucleotides matching TRBD1. Trimming at V came to 6 bases and at J to 2 bases, leaving 9 bases not matched to a gene. The length of the CDR3 is 15 residues. Germline V gene lookup returns CDR1 LNHDA and CDR2 SQIVND (reference sequence). In DNA form, the CDR3 reads TGTGCCAGTAGGCCTACAGGGGCGAGAAACACTGAAGCTTTCTTT. This sequence encodes CASRPTGARNTEAFF.

V is TRBV7-9 and J is TRBJ2-7; tentatively, D is TRBD1 (5 bases). The CDR3 runs 15 residues. The V end was cut by 1 base, the J end by 3 bases, with 13 bases between. Germline V CDR1 and CDR2: SEHNR, FQNEAQ (reference sequence). The CDR3 here is CASSLERDSLYEQYF. Here the CDR3 DNA reads TGTGCCAGCAGCTTAGAGCGTGACAGCCTCTACGAGCAGTACTTC.

The V gene is TRBV28, the J gene TRBJ1-1; tentatively, D is TRBD1 (5 bases). Germline CDR1 is MDHEN and CDR2 is SYDVKM. The CDR3 sequence is 16 residues long. V was cut by 8 bases and J by 4 bases, with 23 bases left in between. CDR3 residues: CASGTTGRGMSTEAFF. In nucleotides, the CDR3 is TGTGCCAGCGGGACGACGGGACGGGGGATGAGCACTGAAGCTTTCTTT.

CDR3 region: CASSMGQGASEAFF. CDR3 nucleotide sequence: TGCGCCAGCAGTATGGGACAGGGGGCGAGTGAAGCTTTCTTT. The genes are TRBV5-1 and TRBJ1-1; TRBD1 matches 12 bases. This CDR3 comprises 14 residues. V trimming: 5 bases; J trimming: 7 bases; junction bases outside the gene matches: 6. CDR1 is SGHRS, CDR2 YFSETQ, per germline.

The chain recombines TRBV6-5 with TRBJ2-7, with D possibly TRBD2 on 6 matching bases. The CDR3 is 12 residues long. The germline gives CDR1 MNHEY, CDR2 SVGAGI. The V gene lost 6 bases and the J gene lost 7 bases, with 13 bases spanning the gap. CDR3 loop: CASSRLVREQYF. For the CDR3, the DNA is TGTGCCAGCAGCAGACTAGTGCGGGAGCAGTACTTC.